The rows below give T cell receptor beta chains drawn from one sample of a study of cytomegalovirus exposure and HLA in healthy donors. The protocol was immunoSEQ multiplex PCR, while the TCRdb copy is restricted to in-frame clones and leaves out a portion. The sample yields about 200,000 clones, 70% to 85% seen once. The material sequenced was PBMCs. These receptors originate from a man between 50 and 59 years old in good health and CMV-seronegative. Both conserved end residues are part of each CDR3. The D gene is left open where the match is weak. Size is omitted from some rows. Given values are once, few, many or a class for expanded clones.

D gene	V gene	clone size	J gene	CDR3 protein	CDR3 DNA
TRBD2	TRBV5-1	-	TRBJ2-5	CASSTSGSGKETQYF	TGCGCCAGCAGCACCAGTGGTAGCGGGAAAGAGACCCAGTACTTC
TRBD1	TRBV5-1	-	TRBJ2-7	CASSLGTDTYEQYF	TGCGCCAGCAGCTTAGGGACAGACACCTACGAGCAGTACTTC
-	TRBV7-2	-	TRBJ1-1	CASSSKQEAFF	TGTGCCAGCAGCTCTAAACAGGAAGCTTTCTTT
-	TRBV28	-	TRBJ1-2	CASSQGGANYGYTF	TGTGCCAGCAGCCAGGGCGGTGCTAACTATGGCTACACCTTC
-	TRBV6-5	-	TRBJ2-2	CASSYYTGNTGELFF	TGTGCCAGCAGTTACTATACAGGGAACACCGGGGAGCTGTTTTTT
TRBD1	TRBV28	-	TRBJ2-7	CASSSPSDRDEQYF	TGTGCCAGCTCCTCCCCATCGGACAGGGACGAGCAGTACTTC
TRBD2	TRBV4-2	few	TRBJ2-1	CASSQASGRGDEQFF	TGTGCCAGCAGCCAGGCTAGCGGGAGGGGGGATGAGCAGTTCTTC
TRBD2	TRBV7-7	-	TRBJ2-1	CASSIAGGPYNEQFF	TGTGCCAGCAGCATAGCGGGAGGGCCCTACAATGAGCAGTTCTTC
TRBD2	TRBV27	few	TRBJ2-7	CASSLRAGGVSYEQYF	TGTGCCAGCAGTTTAAGAGCGGGAGGGGTTTCCTACGAGCAGTACTTC
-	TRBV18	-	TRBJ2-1	CASSPMRPSSYNEQFF	TGTGCCAGCTCACCAATGCGGCCTAGCTCCTACAATGAGCAGTTCTTC
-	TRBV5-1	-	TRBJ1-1	CASSSGLEAFF	TGCGCCAGCAGCTCCGGACTTGAAGCTTTCTTT
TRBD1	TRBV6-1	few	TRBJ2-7	CASSGTGGEQYF	TGTGCCAGCAGTGGGACAGGGGGGGAGCAGTACTTC
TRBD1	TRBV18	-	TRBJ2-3	CASSPGGQGPTDTQYF	TGTGCCAGCTCACCGGGAGGACAGGGGCCGACAGATACGCAGTATTTT
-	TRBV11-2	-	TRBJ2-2	CASSLPRGFTGELFF	TGTGCCAGCAGCTTACCCCGGGGGTTCACCGGGGAGCTGTTTTTT
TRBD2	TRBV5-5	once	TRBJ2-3	CASSFAGVLPTDTQYF	TGTGCCAGCAGCTTTGCGGGAGTCCTTCCGACAGATACGCAGTATTTT
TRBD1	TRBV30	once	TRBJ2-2	CAWDRVDTGELFF	TGTGCCTGGGACAGGGTGGACACCGGGGAGCTGTTTTTT
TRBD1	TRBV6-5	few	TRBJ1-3	CASSYGQAGNTIYF	TGTGCCAGCAGTTATGGACAGGCTGGAAACACCATATATTTT
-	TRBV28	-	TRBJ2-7	CASSFAGILSYEQYF	TGTGCCAGCAGTTTCGCCGGGATTCTATCCTACGAGCAGTACTTC
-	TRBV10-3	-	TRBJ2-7	CAISEIPGLEQYF	TGTGCCATCAGTGAGATTCCGGGACTCGAGCAGTACTTC